The present TCR beta chain was sequenced within a study of cytomegalovirus exposure and HLA in healthy donors (dated by TCRdb to 2016 to 2017). Looking at the study overall: An earlier analysis of some 500 of the donors reported approximately 270 Gb of sequence data and 117 million unique TCR beta sequences from approximately 180 million T cells. Alongside the repertoire data, information on donor age, sex, ethnicity and CMV serostatus was compiled. The aim of the study was to test whether cataloging public T cell receptors could identify signatures of past pathogen exposure. Genome-wide SNP genotypes for about 65% of the roughly 670 donors were used in a later genetic analysis, which treated that subset as a discovery cohort. In a later analysis, previously published TCR beta repertoires from about 670 donors were re-analyzed and high-resolution HLA genotyping was added so that TCR occurrence patterns could be studied. To predict cytomegalovirus infection status, the study combined high-throughput TCR immunosequencing, statistical association of individual TCRs with disease status, and machine learning. The genetic ancestry cluster associated with self-reported Caucasian donors included 80% to 90% of the roughly 400 genotyped donors. Around 320 gigabases of sequencing data and approximately 85 million unique TCR sequences were included in an early release covering roughly 600 HLA-typed donors. The T cell repertoires of under 700 subjects were profiled by immunosequencing and related to cytomegalovirus serostatus. Besides the first cohort of around 700 subjects, a separate validation cohort made up of around 120 different subjects was used. HLA typing covered class I and class II loci at four-digit resolution. Every repertoire in the discovery cohort had been generated on one and the same sequencing platform. Rather than drawing on any new phenotypic data, the later analysis identified candidate immune exposures from TCR beta sequences and the way those sequences occurred across donors. The number of typed donors differed by locus: 629-630 for A, B, C, DRB1 and DQB1; about 520 for DQA1; around 610 for DPA1; and 400 to 480 for DPB1. In an earlier analysis of about 590 of the donors, high-throughput TCR beta sequencing was used to judge whether each TCR beta V gene segment behaved as functional or pseudogenic. Four to six DR-DQ haplotypes were handled as single units for association and clustering, since linkage in the cohort was strong. On average, approximately 250,000 unique TCR beta nucleotide sequences were sequenced per donor among 398 genotyped donors of the cohort, with 15% to 20% of those sequences being non-productive. Broad study findings and their caveats: Seventeen rarely observed V segments, including chromosome 9 orphons, were excluded from the earlier analysis of 550 to 700 of the donors because counts were too low. Roughly uniform sequencing depth across donors was assumed in presence/absence analyses, although this assumption may not hold. In the study, about 150 TCR beta chains were listed as associated with cytomegalovirus. In vitro tests confirmed that a few of the cytomegalovirus-associated TCR beta chains recognize cytomegalovirus antigens. Linkage disequilibrium might explain the correlated functional status among segregating V segments, but an unknown experimental factor could not be excluded. CMV serostatus was the only immune exposure information available for the cohort. At a false discovery rate of 0.05, a later analysis linked about 17,000 TCR beta sequences to specific HLA alleles. The classifier was reported to diagnose cytomegalovirus status with high specificity and sensitivity in both the original cohort and the validation cohort. While some public TCRs were present in many individuals, most TCR sequences turned up only very rarely across donors. In a later analysis, the rate of TCR association differed among HLA loci, with DRB1 alleles having the most associated TCRs and HLA-C alleles having the fewest. According to a later analysis, parvovirus B19, influenza, CMV and Epstein-Barr virus appeared linked to several top co-occurrence clusters. A cluster of highly shared sequence variants was judged likely to represent a technical artifact of the sequencing pipeline. Most CMV-associated TCR beta chains appeared to be HLA-restricted in a later analysis, and the HLA associations seemed to be driven largely by CMV exposure. In a later analysis, HLA-associated TCR beta chains showed more clonal expansion and lower generation probabilities than non-associated chains that were equally common. Some IMGT-functional V segments, including TRBV6-2 and TRBV6-3, could not be distinguished by the 87-base-pair reads and were therefore excluded. In an earlier analysis of 450 to 750 of the donors, most TCR beta V segments appeared in productive rearrangements about 87% or about 30% of the time, broadly matching IMGT annotations. Only TCR beta chains were sequenced in this cohort, and the absence of alpha or paired-chain data limited detectable features. According to a later genetic analysis, donors in an Asian-associated ancestry cluster had fewer N-insertions in productive TCRs than the roughly 670-donor mean. A further reported finding was that TCR beta sequences accurately predicted the HLA-A and HLA-B alleles for most subjects in the first cohort. According to the authors, the approach could potentially be generalized to other disease states and immunological phenotypes. Because some donors lacked HLA typing at each locus, the association tests relied only on the typed subset. Assigning TCR associations to individual alleles was difficult when HLA alleles, especially DR and DQ, strongly co-occurred. V-gene and J-gene trimming of TCR beta chains was associated with a missense DCLRE1C variant in a later genetic analysis, and the association was replicated in an independent cohort.

On this clone itself: The specificity of this receptor is unknown. Base qualities are missing; no much larger clone stands one base away.

Including cysteine and phenylalanine, the CDR3 has 15 amino acids. The read is trimmed to its CDR3 DNA, 45 bases read in frame from base 1. Clipping removes 6 bases from V and 4 bases from J, with 9 as the unmatched junction base count. In the germline V gene, CDR1 corresponds to MDHEN and CDR2 to SYDVKM. In total, approximately 610 healthy bone marrow donors made up the cohort. At the time of sampling, every cohort member was nominally healthy, though immune exposures that went unrecorded were likely present. The donor was CMV seropositive and belonged to the group of 270 or so seropositive cohort members. Every donor gave a peripheral blood sample, and the peripheral blood mononuclear cells from that sample were used for TCR beta sequencing. The Qiagen DNeasy Blood Extraction Kit was used to extract genomic DNA from the blood cell samples. Library generation was performed with the immunoSEQ multiplex PCR assay. The multiplex PCR relied on a mix of 60 forward primers for TCR Vbeta segments and 13 reverse primers for TCR Jbeta segments. The CDR3 region of rearranged TCR beta genes was amplified from genomic DNA with a multiplex PCR assay. The Illumina HiSeq System was used to sequence the amplified TCR beta libraries as 87-base-pair reads. Regarding the original processing steps: A later analysis counted approximately 84 million unique TCR beta chains across the 666 repertoires, and 10 million to 11 million of these chains were shared by at least two donors. A nearest-neighbor algorithm error-corrected the raw reads and collapsed the reads into unique sequences, merging closely related sequences to remove PCR and sequencing errors. To assign V, D and J gene segments, CDR3 sequences were aligned to IMGT reference sequences. Each retained sequence needed at least a six-nucleotide match to both a V gene segment and a J gene segment. Rearrangements were classified as productive when the CDR3 lacked stop codons and remained in frame with V and J, and all other rearrangements were classified as non-productive. CDR3 was defined according to IMGT convention as the region running from the second conserved V-encoded cysteine to the conserved J-encoded phenylalanine. In an earlier analysis of just under 600 of the donors, sequences lacking an unambiguous match to a single V gene segment were excluded. In an earlier analysis of several hundred of the donors, V segments were called functional above 56.7% productive rearrangements and were called segregating when the between-donor standard deviation exceeded 5%. A statistical classification framework was built for diagnosing cytomegalovirus status from the catalog of TCR beta chain sequences. In a later analysis, V and J genes were assigned by comparing TCR nucleotide sequences against IMGT/GENE-DB human TR gene sequences. Using the TCRdist pipeline, a later analysis assigned CDR3 sequences along with most-parsimonious VDJ recombination scenarios. In a later analysis, each TCR beta chain was defined by its CDR3 amino acid sequence together with its V-gene family, and reads lacking a unique V-gene family were excluded. To address suspected cross-contamination and a sequencing artifact, a later analysis removed some 620 highly shared, low-generation-probability nucleotide sequences. A later analysis calculated a clonal expansion index for each public chain from normalized within-repertoire ranks of inferred template counts. A later analysis computed generation probabilities with a VDJ recombination model fitted to out-of-frame rearrangements, and checked the results against IGoR. Hypergeometric tests were used in a later analysis to score TCR-TCR, TCR-HLA and TCR-CMV co-occurrence, with a repertoire-size bias correction applied to the TCR pairs. A later analysis estimated false discovery rates by permuting HLA or CMV assignments 20 times. In a later analysis, co-occurring TCRs were grouped using DBSCAN, with TCRdist sequence similarity added in when clustering inside HLA-allele-positive subsets. For co-occurrence clustering, repertoires with fewer than 30,000 or more than 120,000 public chains were excluded, along with about five repertoires with anomalous nucleotide sharing. TCRdb holds this immuneACCESS table with in-frame rearrangements only. Some clones are missing; in checked studies, unresolved V genes explain under half, and the rest has no known cause. The DNA was the basis for D and trimming; V, J and clone size are from that table. Here the sample has some 79,000 clones; around three fifths occur a single time. The top ten clones comprise around 16% of the sample.

The receptor's source is a woman in her thirties or forties in good health and CMV-seropositive. Input material: PBMCs. The rearranged chain carries TRBV28 and TRBJ2-1, with TRBD2 identical over 7 junction bases. For the CDR3, the sequence is CASRAGRSPYNEQFF. The DNA sequence is TGTGCCAGCAGAGCGGGGCGTTCCCCTTACAATGAGCAGTTCTTC.